This T cell receptor (beta chain) was found in a study of blood T cell repertoires in COVID-19. Study details: The United States, Italy and Spain were the sources of the acute and convalescent COVID-19 samples. T cells, B-cell-depleted T cells, or PBMCs supplied cDNA or gDNA.

Germline CDR1 is MNHEY and CDR2 is SVGAGI. The CDR3 runs 15 residues. J lost 4 bases, V lost 7 bases, and 11 bases had no gene match. This clone appeared a single time. Under the authors' procedure: Nucleated cell counts were estimated from reference gene primer amplification. TCRdb's table, derived via immunoSEQ multiplex PCR, lists solely in-frame clones and lacks some. The V and J calls and clone size come from that table; D and trimming were worked out from the DNA. There are roughly 100,000 clones in the sample; about 90% occur only once, and about 3.5% lies in the top ten. The chain recombines TRBV6-5 with TRBJ1-2, with 8 positions matching TRBD1. The TCR originated in a human donor in a cohort sampled during active COVID-19. Sequencing used peripheral blood. This CDR3 is CASTTAGQGPYGYTF. Written as DNA, the CDR3 is TGTGCCAGCACCACCGCCGGACAGGGACCCTATGGCTACACCTTC.